The clone carrying this T cell receptor (beta chain) has only a few counts. The data were taken from a study of patients and donors after allogeneic stem cell transplantation. TCRdb itself ran the RT-PCR reads through MiXCR, one entry per CDR3 protein. This table has about 150,000 distinct CDR3 sequences, roughly 35% appearing once. Germline CDR1 is SQVTM and CDR2 is ANQGSEA. V lost 3 bases and J lost 1, with 9 bases in between. The CDR3 totals 13 residues. The source of this sequence is a human donor who was either an allogeneic HSCT recipient or a stem cell or donor lymphocyte infusion donor (not recorded which). It is not recorded whose cells these are; they may come from a transplant donor. Sequences were obtained from blood, either unsorted or a sorted T cell fraction (not recorded which). The chain joins TRBV29-1 to TRBJ1-1; a weak D match, TRBD1 (6 bases). The CDR3 region is CSVEGQTNTEAFF. In nucleotides, the CDR3 is TGCAGCGTTGAGGGACAAACGAACACTGAAGCTTTCTTT.